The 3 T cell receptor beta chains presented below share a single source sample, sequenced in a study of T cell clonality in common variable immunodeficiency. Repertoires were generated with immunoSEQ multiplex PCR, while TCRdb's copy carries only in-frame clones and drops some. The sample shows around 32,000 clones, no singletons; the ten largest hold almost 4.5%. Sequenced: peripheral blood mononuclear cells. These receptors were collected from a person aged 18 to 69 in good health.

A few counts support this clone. CDR3 DNA (partial): TGCAGCGTTGGGTCCCGATTGGGCAGGGCTGGTCAAGAGACC. Its translation is CSVGSRLGRAGQET. The whole CDR3 sequence is CSVGSRLGRAGQETQYF. The chain combines TRBV29-1 with TRBJ2-5, with TRBD1 as a possible D gene (5 bases). The CDR3 extends 3 residues past the end of the read, so its final part is completed from the germline J gene. Germline lookup yields CDR1 SQVTM and CDR2 ANQGSEA. Trimming pared 4 bases from V and 2 bases from J, leaving 23 bases between. This CDR3 comprises 17 residues.

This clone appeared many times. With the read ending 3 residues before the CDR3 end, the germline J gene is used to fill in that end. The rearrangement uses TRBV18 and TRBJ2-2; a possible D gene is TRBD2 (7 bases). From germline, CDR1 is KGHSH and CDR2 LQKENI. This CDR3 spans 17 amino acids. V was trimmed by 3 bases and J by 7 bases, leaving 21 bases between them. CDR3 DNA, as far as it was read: TGTGCCAGCTCACCCCCTACCGGCCGGGGGGCGGACGGGGAG. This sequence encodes CASSPPTGRGADGE. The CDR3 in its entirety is CASSPPTGRGADGELFF. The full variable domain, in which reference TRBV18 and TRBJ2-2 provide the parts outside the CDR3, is NAGVMQNPRHLVRRRGQEARLRCSPMKGHSHVYWYRQLPEEGLKFMVYLQKENIIDESGMPKERFSAEFPKEGPSILRIQQVVRGDSAAYFCASSPPTGRGADGELFFGEGSRLTVL.

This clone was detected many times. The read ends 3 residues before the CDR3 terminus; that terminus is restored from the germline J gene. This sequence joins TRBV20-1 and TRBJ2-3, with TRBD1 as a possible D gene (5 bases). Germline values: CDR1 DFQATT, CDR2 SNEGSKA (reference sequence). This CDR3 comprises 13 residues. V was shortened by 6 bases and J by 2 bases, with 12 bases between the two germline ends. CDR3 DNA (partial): TGCAGTGCCCCCGACAGTAACACAGATACG. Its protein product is CSAPDSNTDT. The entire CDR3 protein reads CSAPDSNTDTQYF.